Shown below are 10 T cell receptor beta chains from a single sample sequenced in a study of Graves' ophthalmopathy and Graves' hyperthyroidism. Amplification from RNA transcripts yielded the TCR beta CDR3 regions. Following a first-round RT-PCR that used HTBI primers, a second-round multiplex PCR was carried out. TCRdb reanalysed the multiplex PCR reads using MiXCR and keeps one entry per CDR3 protein. This table has approximately 380,000 distinct CDR3 sequences, over 20% appearing once. Sequenced material: peripheral blood. The source is a young woman with stable Graves' hyperthyroidism.

This clonotype came up many times. This chain joins TRBV28 and TRBJ2-7; D unclear. This CDR3 has 13 amino acids. Germline lookup yields CDR1 MDHEN and CDR2 SYDVKM. The germline V and J ends were trimmed by 6 bases and 2 bases, with 11 bases remaining between them. DNA of the CDR3: TGTGCCAGCAGCCCCTTATCCGCCTACGAGCAGTACTTC. Translation: CASSPLSAYEQYF.

This clonotype was counted at least ten times. The chain couples TRBV28 to TRBJ2-2, with D hard to call. Germline V gene data show CDR1 as MDHEN and CDR2 as SYDVKM. The V and J ends lost 2 bases and 0 bases respectively, with 7 bases between them. CDR3 size: 15 residues. The CDR3 protein is CASSLLLSNTGELFF. The CDR3 region has the DNA TGTGCCAGCAGTTTACTTCTCTCGAACACCGGGGAGCTGTTTTTT.

Ten or more counts support this clonotype. V and J are TRBV4-1 and TRBJ2-2; 12 bases match TRBD1. The CDR3 has 17 residues. CDR1 and CDR2 from the germline V gene are MGHRA and YSYEKL. The V segment lost 4 bases and the J segment 2 bases; nucleotides outside the gene matches: 5. CDR3 in DNA: TGCGCCAGCAGCCTGGGACAGGGGGCGACCAACACCGGGGAGCTGTTTTTT. Encoded protein: CASSLGQGATNTGELFF.

This clonotype was found many times. The J gene is TRBJ2-5, the V gene TRBV9; TRBD2 might be the D (6 bases). The V and J ends lost 4 bases and 5 bases respectively, with 21 bases between them. Germline CDR1 is SGDLS and CDR2 is YYNGEE. The CDR3 runs to 16 residues. The CDR3 sequence: CASSFRPRLVGETQYF. As DNA, the CDR3 is TGTGCCAGCAGCTTCAGACCCAGACTAGTCGGGGAGACCCAGTACTTC.

This clonotype was recorded at least ten times. The chain links TRBV7-3 to TRBJ2-7; 8 bases match TRBD1. Trimming at V came to 5 bases and at J to 4 bases, leaving 7 bases not matched to a gene. This CDR3 is 14 amino acids long. Germline CDR1 SGHTA, CDR2 FQGTGA. CDR3 protein: CASSLDRGWYEQYF. The CDR3 DNA is TGTGCCAGCAGCCTCGACAGGGGTTGGTACGAGCAGTACTTC. The variable domain in full, completed from reference TRBV7-3 and TRBJ2-7, reads GAGVSQTPSNKVTEKGKYVELRCDPISGHTALYWYRQSLGQGPEFLIYFQGTGAADDSGLPNDRFFAVRPEGSVSTLKIQRTERGDSAVYLCASSLDRGWYEQYFGPGTRLTVT.

The genes are TRBV13 and TRBJ2-7, with D perhaps matching TRBD2 (6 bases). Germline V lookup: CDR1 PRHDT, CDR2 FYEKMQ (reference sequence). This CDR3 contains 15 residues. Trimming removed 5 bases at V and 1 base at J, with 15 bases between. The CDR3 region is CASSPRVAASYEQYF. The CDR3, as DNA: TGTGCCAGCAGCCCCCGGGTAGCGGCTTCCTACGAGCAGTACTTC.

As to this clonotype: Possible read error: a much larger clone is one base away. The chain employs TRBV5-8 and TRBJ1-3; TRBD1 agrees at 7 bases. Germline assignment: CDR1 SGHTS and CDR2 YDEGEE. This CDR3 contains 15 residues. DNA of the CDR3: TGTGCCGGCAGCCAAACGACAGGGTCTGGAAACACCATATATTTT. Translating it yields CAGSQTTGSGNTIYF. Full variable domain (rest looked up from reference TRBV5-8 and TRBJ1-3): EAGVTQSPTHLIKTRGQQATLRCSPISGHTSVYWYQQALGLGLQFLLWYDEGEERNRGNFPPRFSGRQFPNYSSELNVNALELEDSALYLCAGSQTTGSGNTIYFGEGSWLTVV.

This clonotype was found many times. The CDR3 protein is CASSLSAGGYEQYF. DNA for the CDR3: TGTGCCAGCAGTTTAAGTGCGGGAGGGTACGAGCAGTACTTC. The chain links TRBV12-3 or TRBV12-4 to TRBJ2-7; TRBD2 aligns across 9 bases. Trimming removed 2 bases from V and 4 bases from J; junction bases left unmatched: 3. This CDR3 contains 14 residues.

The chain couples TRBV20-1 to TRBJ2-7; 10 nucleotides align to TRBD2. V lost 4 bases and J lost 5; bases outside the gene matches: 11. This CDR3 is built from 15 residues. Germline V CDR1 and CDR2: DFQATT, SNEGSKA (reference sequence). The CDR3 coding sequence is TGCAGTGCTAAGTCACTAGCGGGATTTATGGACGAGCAGTACTTC. Translation: CSAKSLAGFMDEQYF.

The chain links TRBV28 to TRBJ2-7; 11 bases are shared with TRBD2. The CDR3 is 15 amino acids. The junction had 11 bases not matched to a gene; V was cut back by 10 bases and J by 3 bases. CDR1 and CDR2 from the germline V gene are MDHEN and SYDVKM. The CDR3 loop reads CATASGTSGRYEQYF. The CDR3 region has the DNA TGTGCCACAGCCTCCGGGACTAGCGGCCGCTACGAGCAGTACTTC.